One and the same sample provided the 5 T cell receptor beta chains below, sequenced in a study of blood T cell repertoires in COVID-19. Assay used: immunoSEQ multiplex PCR; TCRdb lists only in-frame clones, some missing. Seen here are more than 95,000 clones, approximately 90% observed once, and the top ten hold 1.5% to 2%. The sequenced material came from peripheral blood. Every receptor here comes from a man aged 60 to 69 with acute or convalescent COVID-19.

The chain employs TRBV6-5 and TRBJ1-2; 7 bases agree with TRBD1. Trimming at V came to 0 bases and at J to 6 bases, leaving 7 bases not matched to a gene. This CDR3 has 15 amino acids. CDR1 is MNHEY, CDR2 SVGAGI, per germline. CDR3 bases: TGTGCCAGCAGTTACTCGCGAGGGGGCGCCGATGGCTACACCTTC. It is translated as CASSYSRGGADGYTF.

The rearrangement links TRBV7-8 to TRBJ1-5, with 9 bases lining up with TRBD1. J was trimmed by 7 bases and V by 5 bases; bases with no gene match: 3. The germline CDR1 and CDR2 sequences are SGHVS and FQNEAQ. The CDR3 extends over 13 amino acids. The CDR3 protein is CASSGDRDQPQHF. The CDR3 DNA reads TGTGCCAGCAGCGGGGACAGGGACCAGCCCCAGCATTTT.

The J gene is TRBJ1-1, the V gene TRBV7-2; D remains unclear. The V end lost 7 bases, the J end lost 2 bases, and 14 bases lay between the germline ends. This CDR3 has 14 amino acids. Germline CDR1 reads SGHTA; CDR2 reads FQGNSA. The CDR3 loop reads CASTPVEGNTEAFF. The CDR3 DNA is TGTGCCAGCACCCCTGTCGAGGGAAACACTGAAGCTTTCTTT.

This rearrangement joins TRBV4-1 to TRBJ1-1; 7 bases fit TRBD1. V was pared by 0 bases and J by 10 bases, with 5 bases of the junction left unmatched. Germline CDR1 and CDR2: MGHRA and YSYEKL. The CDR3 length is 13 residues. As DNA, the CDR3 is TGCGCCAGCAGCCAAGAGAGGGGGCAGGGAGCTTTCTTT. This translates into CASSQERGQGAFF.

A few counts support this clone. The CDR3, as DNA: TGTGCCTGGAGGGACCGACAGGGTGGTTATGAAAAACTGTTTTTT. It encodes CAWRDRQGGYEKLFF. This sequence joins TRBV30 and TRBJ1-4; 7 positions agree with TRBD1. Germline V lookup: CDR1 GTSNPN, CDR2 SVGIG (reference sequence). Trimming at V came to 3 bases and at J to 6 bases, leaving 10 bases not matched to a gene. This CDR3 comprises 15 residues.